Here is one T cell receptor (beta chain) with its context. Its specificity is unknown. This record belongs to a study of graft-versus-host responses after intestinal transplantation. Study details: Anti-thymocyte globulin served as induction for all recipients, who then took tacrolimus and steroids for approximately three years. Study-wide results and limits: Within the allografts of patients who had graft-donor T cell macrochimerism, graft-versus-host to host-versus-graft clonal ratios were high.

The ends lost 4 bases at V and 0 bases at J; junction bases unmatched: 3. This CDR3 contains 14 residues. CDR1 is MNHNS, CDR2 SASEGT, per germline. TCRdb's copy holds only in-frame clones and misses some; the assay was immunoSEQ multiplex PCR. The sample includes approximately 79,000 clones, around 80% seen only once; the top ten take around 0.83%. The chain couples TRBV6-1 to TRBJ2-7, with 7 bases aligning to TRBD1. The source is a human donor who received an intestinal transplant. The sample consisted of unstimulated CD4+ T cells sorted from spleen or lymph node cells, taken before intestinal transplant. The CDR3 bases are TGTGCCAGCAGTGCGGACAGGAGCTCCTACGAGCAGTACTTC. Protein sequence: CASSADRSSYEQYF.